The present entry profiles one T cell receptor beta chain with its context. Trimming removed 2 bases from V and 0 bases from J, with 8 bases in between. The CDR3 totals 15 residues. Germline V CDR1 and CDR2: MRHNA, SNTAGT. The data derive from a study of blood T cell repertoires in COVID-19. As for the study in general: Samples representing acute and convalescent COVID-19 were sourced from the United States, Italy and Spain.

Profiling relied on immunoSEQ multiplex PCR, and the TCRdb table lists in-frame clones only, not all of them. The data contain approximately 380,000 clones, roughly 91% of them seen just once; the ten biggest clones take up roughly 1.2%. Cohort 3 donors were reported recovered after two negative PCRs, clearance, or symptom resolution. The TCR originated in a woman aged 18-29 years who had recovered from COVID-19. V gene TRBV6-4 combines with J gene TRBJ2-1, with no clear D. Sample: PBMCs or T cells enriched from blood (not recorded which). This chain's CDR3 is CASSDSLSSYNEQFF. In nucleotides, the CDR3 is TGTGCCAGCAGTGACAGCTTGAGCTCCTACAATGAGCAGTTCTTC.